These 10 T cell receptor beta chains came from one sample sequenced in a study of T cells expressing NK-cell markers. Each CDR3 protein gets one entry in TCRdb, which reprocessed the 5' RACE reads and gives no DNA. The ten most abundant clones cover about 18% of a sample with around 100,000 distinct CDR3 sequences. Sequencing was carried out using blood T cells: a sorted CD56 or NKG2C T cell subset, CD4+ or CD8+ T cells, or bulk PBMC T cells (not recorded which). Receptors originate from a woman between 18 and 69 years old in good health.

The V gene is TRBV27, the J gene TRBJ1-6. The CDR3 length is 13 residues. The germline gives CDR1 MNHEY, CDR2 SMNVEV (reference sequence). This CDR3 is CASSLGGDSPLHF.

The chain joins TRBV7-8 to TRBJ2-1; the TCRdb D gene call, TRBD2, has no DNA to confirm it. The CDR3 runs 14 residues. Looked up from germline, CDR1 is SGHVS and CDR2 is FQNEAQ. CDR3 sequence reads: CASSLSPRNNEQFF.

The chain combines TRBV4-2 with TRBJ2-1. The V gene's germline CDR1 is LGHNA and CDR2 YNFKEQ. The CDR3 loop spans 12 amino acids. The CDR3 here is CASSQDGDEQFF.

The CDR3 region is CSVVFLGGGYGYTF. The chain employs TRBV29-1 and TRBJ1-2. Germline loops: CDR1 SQVTM, CDR2 ANQGSEA. CDR3 length equals 14 residues. The full variable domain, with the rest looked up from reference TRBV29-1 and TRBJ1-2, is SAVISQKPSRDICQRGTSLTIQCQVDSQVTMMFWYRQQPGQSLTLIATANQGSEATYESGFVIDKFPISRPNLTFSTLTVSNMSPEDSSIYLCSVVFLGGGYGYTFGSGTRLTVV.

The J gene is TRBJ2-5, the V gene TRBV20-1. Germline loops: CDR1 DFQATT, CDR2 SNEGSKA (reference sequence). This CDR3 is built from 13 residues. The CDR3 loop reads CSARLTLQETQYF.

This chain links TRBV24-1 with TRBJ2-5; absent DNA, TCRdb's TRBD1 call cannot be checked. This CDR3 has 21 amino acids. Germline V gives CDR1 KGHDR, CDR2 SFDVKD. Here the CDR3 reads CATSDPSGTGGRRAGVETQYF.

The chain combines TRBV7-9 with TRBJ2-7; TCRdb proposes TRBD2, but this gene call is untestable without DNA. The CDR3 consists of 12 residues. Germline V lookup: CDR1 SEHNR, CDR2 FQNEAQ (reference sequence). The CDR3: CASSGLAYEQYF.

The J gene is TRBJ2-1, the V gene TRBV24-1; without DNA, the TCRdb call of TRBD1 cannot be checked. The CDR3 has 14 amino acids. Per germline, CDR1 KGHDR and CDR2 SFDVKD. Here the CDR3 reads CATSDWQGANEQFF.

The chain recombines TRBV5-1 with TRBJ2-3; TCRdb designates TRBD1, a call that cannot be tested without DNA. This CDR3 spans 16 amino acids. CDR1 and CDR2 from the germline V gene are SGHRS and YFSETQ. CDR3: CASSHSRWGPGDTQYF.

The chain joins TRBV3-1 to TRBJ1-5; checking the TCRdb D call of TRBD1 is not possible without DNA. Germline CDR1 is LGHDT and CDR2 is YNNKEL (reference sequence). There are 18 residues in the CDR3. The CDR3 sequence is CASSQEWTGGEVNQPQHF.